The present T cell receptor beta chain was sequenced within a study of siplizumab effects on memory and regulatory T cells. The repertoire was sequenced with immunoSEQ multiplex PCR; TCRdb's copy has only in-frame clones and lacks some. The sample contains around 83,000 clones, 90% of which appear only once. V shed 2 bases, J shed 6 bases, and the junction held 3 bases outside the gene matches. CDR1 and CDR2 (germline): MDHEN, SYDVKM. The CDR3 totals 16 residues. Broader study findings: Siplizumab led to significantly less abundant alloreactive sequences that could be traced back to unstimulated CD4+ memory cells.

For this clone: Its antigen is undetermined.

Sequencing was carried out using CD4+ T cells sorted from blood. The receptor was isolated from a human donor in good health. The rearrangement joins TRBV28 to TRBJ2-3; 15 nucleotides line up with TRBD2. CDR3: CASSLVGTSGRDTQYF. For the CDR3, the DNA is TGTGCCAGCAGTTTAGTCGGGACTAGCGGGAGGGATACGCAGTATTTT. Drawing the rest from reference TRBV28 and TRBJ2-3, the complete variable domain is DVKVTQSSRYLVKRTGEKVFLECVQDMDHENMFWYRQDPGLGLRLIYFSYDVKMKEKGDIPEGYSVSREKKERFSLILESASTNQTSMYLCASSLVGTSGRDTQYFGPGTRLTVL.